One and the same sample provided the 14 T cell receptor beta chains below, sequenced in a study of blood T cell repertoires in COVID-19. Measured with immunoSEQ multiplex PCR; TCRdb has only the in-frame clones, and not every one. The sample holds over 250,000 clones, about 86% seen once. Specimen: PBMCs or T cells enriched from blood (not recorded which). Source of these receptors: a man aged 25 to 40 with acute COVID-19.

The genes are TRBV7-3 and TRBJ2-6; a weak D match, TRBD1 (6 bases). Germline V lookup: CDR1 SGHTA, CDR2 FQGTGA. V was shortened by 4 bases and J by 2 bases, with 12 bases between the two germline ends. The CDR3 has 16 amino acids. CDR3 bases: TGTGCCAGCAGCTCGCACAGGGATACTGGGGCCAACGTCCTGACTTTC. This translates into CASSSHRDTGANVLTF.

In DNA form, the CDR3 reads TGTGCCAGCAGTGTACAGGTCGCGATTTCACCCCTCCACTTT. Translation gives CASSVQVAISPLHF. V usage is TRBV28 and J usage is TRBJ1-6; D may be TRBD1 (5 bases). Per the germline V gene, CDR1 is MDHEN and CDR2 is SYDVKM. Trimming shortened V by 5 bases and J by 9 bases, and 14 bases separated the two germline ends. This CDR3 is 14 amino acids long.

The genes are TRBV4-1 and TRBJ2-1; 9 nucleotides match TRBD2. This CDR3 contains 16 residues. Germline-derived CDR1 and CDR2 are MGHRA and YSYEKL. Trimming took 2 bases from V and 4 from J; bases not matched to a gene: 6. CDR3 residues: CASSQIASGTYNEQFF. The CDR3 nucleotides are TGCGCCAGCAGCCAAATAGCTAGCGGGACTTACAATGAGCAGTTCTTC.

In DNA, the CDR3 is TGTGCCAGCAGTTACCCCACCGACAGGGGTTATGGCTACACCTTC. It specifies CASSYPTDRGYGYTF. The chain joins TRBV6-5 to TRBJ1-2, with 8 bases identical to TRBD1. CDR1 and CDR2 (germline): MNHEY, SVGAGI. V was clipped by 2 bases and J by 5 bases; unmatched bases: 7. The CDR3 runs 15 residues.

The chain links TRBV19 to TRBJ1-1; D is ambiguous. This CDR3 has 14 amino acids. Germline-derived CDR1 and CDR2 are LNHDA and SQIVND (reference sequence). V lost 6 bases, J lost 6 bases, and 17 bases lay in between. The CDR3 loop is CASRDGGSGSEAFF. As DNA, the CDR3 is TGTGCCAGTAGGGACGGTGGAAGCGGGTCTGAAGCTTTCTTT. The variable domain in full, completed from reference TRBV19 and TRBJ1-1, reads DGGITQSPKYLFRKEGQNVTLSCEQNLNHDAMYWYRQDPGQGLRLIYYSQIVNDFQKGDIAEGYSVSREKKESFPLTVTSAQKNPTAFYLCASRDGGSGSEAFFGQGTRLTVV.

The V call is TRBV18, the J call TRBJ1-4; D uncertain. The CDR3 is made up of 14 amino acids. CDR1 is KGHSH and CDR2 is LQKENI in the germline V gene. With 4 bases removed from V and 6 bases from J, the gap between germline ends came to 12 bases. CDR3 in DNA: TGTGCCAGCTCACTGACGGAGACGGATGAAAAACTGTTTTTT. Translation: CASSLTETDEKLFF.

The V gene is TRBV20-1, the J gene TRBJ2-5, with TRBD2 identical over 12 bases. Germline values: CDR1 DFQATT, CDR2 SNEGSKA (reference sequence). The CDR3 loop spans 17 amino acids. Losses at the gene ends were 3 bases for V and 5 bases for J; bases not matched to a gene: 13. Written as DNA, the CDR3 is TGCAGTGCTAGTTATCGGGCTAGCGGGAGGGTCCAGGAGACCCAGTACTTC. Translated: CSASYRASGRVQETQYF.

The V call is TRBV4-2, the J call TRBJ1-2, with D possibly being TRBD1 (5 bases). Germline assignment: CDR1 LGHNA and CDR2 YNFKEQ. This CDR3 has 16 residues. Trimming removed 0 bases from V and 2 bases from J, with 13 bases in between. In DNA, the CDR3 is TGTGCCAGCAGCCAAGACTTGCGGGGGGAGAACTATGGCTACACCTTC. It is translated as CASSQDLRGENYGYTF.

This rearrangement joins TRBV25-1 to TRBJ1-1; D is unclear. The germline V and J ends were trimmed by 6 bases and 9 bases, with 17 bases remaining between them. This CDR3 comprises 13 residues. Germline CDR1 and CDR2: MGHDK and SYGVNS. CDR3 in DNA: TGTGCCAGCAGGGAAGAACCGGGTTATAAAGCTTTCTTT. Protein sequence: CASREEPGYKAFF.

This chain joins TRBV24-1 and TRBJ2-5; 12 bases fit TRBD1. The CDR3 spans 16 residues. J gave up 4 bases and V 1 base, and 3 bases lay outside the gene matches. Germline CDR1 is KGHDR and CDR2 is SFDVKD. In DNA, the CDR3 is TGTGCCACCAGTGATTTAGGGACAGGGGGCCCAGAGACCCAGTACTTC. Translation: CATSDLGTGGPETQYF.

The chain has TRBV5-4 and TRBJ2-2, with 11 bases lining up with TRBD1. V lost 4 bases to trimming and J lost 5 bases; unmatched junction nucleotides: 7. Looked up from germline, CDR1 is SGHNT and CDR2 is YYREEE (reference sequence). This CDR3 has 16 residues. The CDR3 here is CASSPGTGGVTGELFF. The CDR3, as DNA: TGTGCCAGCAGCCCCGGGACAGGGGGTGTGACCGGGGAGCTGTTTTTT.

This chain uses TRBV10-1 with TRBJ1-4; unclear D gene. The CDR3 loop spans 15 amino acids. Germline assignment: CDR1 WNHNN and CDR2 SYGVQD (reference sequence). Trimming cost V 2 bases and J 10 bases, with 17 bases left between them. The CDR3 sequence: CASSEDPGRGGKLFF. The CDR3 bases are TGCGCCAGCAGTGAGGACCCCGGACGGGGAGGAAAACTGTTTTTT.

Ten or more counts support this clone. This sequence joins TRBV24-1 and TRBJ1-4; 7 nucleotides agree with TRBD1. J was trimmed by 8 bases and V by 4 bases; bases with no gene match: 6. This CDR3 region has 14 residues. Germline lookup yields CDR1 KGHDR and CDR2 SFDVKD. DNA for the CDR3: TGTGCCACCAGTGACGCGACAGGGAAAGAAAAACTGTTTTTT. Amino acids: CATSDATGKEKLFF.

J is TRBJ2-1 and V is TRBV23-1; TRBD2 matches at 8 bases. TRBV23-1 is an ORF, with its function uncertain. The CDR3 length is 15 residues. The V gene end was trimmed by 6 bases and the J gene end by 6 bases; junction bases not matched to a gene: 10. Here the CDR3 reads CASSQAGRDGNEQFF. For the CDR3, the DNA is TGCGCCAGCAGCCAGGCCGGGAGGGACGGCAATGAGCAGTTCTTC.